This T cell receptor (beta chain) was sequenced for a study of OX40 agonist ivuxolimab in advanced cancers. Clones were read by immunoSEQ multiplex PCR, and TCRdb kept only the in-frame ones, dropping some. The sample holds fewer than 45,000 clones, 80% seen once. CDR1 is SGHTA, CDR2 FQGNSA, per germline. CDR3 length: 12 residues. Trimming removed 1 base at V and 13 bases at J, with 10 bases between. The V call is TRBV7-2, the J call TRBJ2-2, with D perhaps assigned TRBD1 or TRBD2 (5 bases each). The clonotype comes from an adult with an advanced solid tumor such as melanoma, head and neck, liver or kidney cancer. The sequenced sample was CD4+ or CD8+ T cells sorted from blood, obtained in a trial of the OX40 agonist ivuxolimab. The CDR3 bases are TGTGCCAGCAGCTTAGATGGGGGTGGGCTGTTTTTT. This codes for CASSLDGGGLFF.